A single sample gave rise to the 29 T cell receptor beta chains below, sequenced in a study of T cells after yellow fever vaccination. Each CDR3 protein gets one entry after TCRdb re-called the 5' RACE reads with MiXCR. Among about 340,000 distinct CDR3 sequences, roughly an eighth were seen once, and the ten largest hold 2.5% to 3.5%. Sequencing used CD4+ T cells sorted from PBMCs, obtained 15 days after the yellow fever booster vaccination. These TCRs come from a man between 18 and 35 years old who received the YFV17D yellow fever vaccine.

The chain couples TRBV6-2 or TRBV6-3 to TRBJ2-3; tentative D call: TRBD2 (6 bases). This CDR3 is 14 amino acids long. Germline V gives CDR1 MNHEY, CDR2 SVGEGT. Between the trimmed V and J ends, which lost 7 bases and 1 base, there was a span of 12 bases. This chain's CDR3 is CASTGGIRTDTQYF. The CDR3 DNA reads as TGTGCCAGCACTGGCGGGATTCGCACAGATACGCAGTATTTT.

There are a few counts of this clonotype. The gene calls are TRBV29-1 and TRBJ1-2; D not resolved. The CDR3 covers 12 residues. The germline V gene encodes CDR1 SQVTM and CDR2 ANQGSEA. V dropped 6 bases and J dropped 5 bases, with 13 bases sitting between them. CDR3: CSVPRGAYGYTF. CDR3 nucleotide sequence: TGCAGCGTCCCCCGTGGAGCTTATGGCTACACCTTC.

In this sample, this clonotype turned up a few times. The V and J genes are TRBV6-6 and TRBJ2-7; D is perhaps TRBD1 or TRBD2 (6 bases each). CDR1 and CDR2 (germline): MNHNY, SVGAGI (reference sequence). The CDR3 runs to 14 residues. Trimming cost V 0 bases and J 2 bases, with 8 bases left between them. The CDR3 loop is CASSYSRGPYEQYF. The CDR3 DNA sequence: TGTGCCAGCAGTTACTCCCGGGGGCCCTACGAGCAGTACTTC.

V gene TRBV6-5 combines with J gene TRBJ1-2; D remains ambiguous. V was shortened by 9 bases and J by 0 bases, with 8 bases between the two germline ends. The CDR3 consists of 12 residues. In germline, CDR1 is MNHEY, CDR2 SVGAGI. CDR3 DNA: TGTGCCAGTGCGAGATCTAACTATGGCTACACCTTC. Translated, it gives CASARSNYGYTF.

The chain links TRBV12-5 to TRBJ1-2; D is uncertain. The CDR3 has 12 residues. The germline gives CDR1 LGHNT, CDR2 FRNRAP. V was trimmed by 1 base and J by 5 bases, leaving 5 bases between them. CDR3: CASGLESYGYTF. Written as DNA, the CDR3 is TGTGCTAGTGGTTTGGAGAGTTATGGCTACACCTTC.

The rearrangement joins TRBV7-2 to TRBJ2-1, with D uncertain. The CDR3 has 12 residues. The V gene lost 5 bases and the J gene lost 15 bases, with 17 bases spanning the gap. CDR1 and CDR2 from the germline V gene are SGHTA and FQGNSA. In DNA, the CDR3 is TGTGCCAGCAGCCTCCTACTCGGAATTCGGTTCTTC. It translates to CASSLLLGIRFF.

The rearrangement links TRBV7-9 to TRBJ2-5, with D unresolved. V was cut by 2 bases and J by 5 bases, with 12 bases left in between. The CDR3 contains 14 residues. The germline V gene has CDR1 SEHNR and CDR2 FQNEAQ (reference sequence). CDR3 DNA: TGTGCCAGCAGCTTAAGTGACGGAAGGGAGACCCAGTACTTC. Translation gives CASSLSDGRETQYF.

This chain connects TRBV5-1 to TRBJ1-3; no reliable D call. V was pared by 4 bases and J by 0 bases, with 14 bases between. Germline V gene sequence: CDR1 SGHRS, CDR2 YFSETQ. The CDR3 totals 16 residues. The CDR3 nucleotides are TGCGCCAGCAGCCCGCTGCCGGCGAGCTCTGGAAACACCATATATTTT. Amino acids: CASSPLPASSGNTIYF. Together with reference TRBV5-1 and TRBJ1-3, the CDR3 gives the full variable domain: KAGVTQTPRYLIKTRGQQVTLSCSPISGHRSVSWYQQTPGQGLQFLFEYFSETQRNKGNFPGRFSGRQFSNSRSEMNVSTLELGDSALYLCASSPLPASSGNTIYFGEGSWLTVV.

The table lists this clonotype with many counts. The rearrangement links TRBV5-1 to TRBJ2-5, with D tentatively TRBD1 or TRBD2 (5 bases each). The CDR3 is made up of 15 amino acids. Between the trimmed V and J ends, which lost 4 bases and 4 bases, there was a span of 17 bases. The germline CDR1 and CDR2 sequences are SGHRS and YFSETQ. The CDR3 DNA reads as TGCGCCAGCAGCGCCACCTCCCCGGGACCAGAGACCCAGTACTTC. Protein sequence: CASSATSPGPETQYF.

J is TRBJ1-2 and V is TRBV20-1; 7 nucleotides agree with TRBD1. The CDR3 is 16 amino acids. Germline V CDR1 and CDR2: DFQATT, SNEGSKA (reference sequence). V gave up 0 bases and J gave up 2 bases; unmatched junction bases: 9. This CDR3 reads CSARDRVAGGNYGYTF. CDR3 coding DNA: TGCAGTGCTAGAGATCGGGTGGCAGGGGGGAACTATGGCTACACCTTC.

CDR3 loop: CASSETFGYTF. In nucleotides, the CDR3 is TGTGCCAGCAGCGAAACTTTTGGCTACACCTTC. The chain combines TRBV7-2 with TRBJ1-2; D remains unclear. The length of the CDR3 is 11 residues. The germline V gene has CDR1 SGHTA and CDR2 FQGNSA. V lost 5 bases and J lost 7, with 8 bases in between.

This clonotype was recorded many times. This chain uses TRBV5-1 with TRBJ1-2; possibly TRBD1 for D (6 bases). Trimming pared 6 bases from V and 4 bases from J, leaving 7 bases between. The CDR3 spans 11 residues. Germline values: CDR1 SGHRS, CDR2 YFSETQ. CDR3 bases: TGCGCCAGCACGGACAGCTATGGCTACACCTTC. Its protein is CASTDSYGYTF. Based on the CDR3 plus reference TRBV5-1 and TRBJ1-2, the full variable domain is KAGVTQTPRYLIKTRGQQVTLSCSPISGHRSVSWYQQTPGQGLQFLFEYFSETQRNKGNFPGRFSGRQFSNSRSEMNVSTLELGDSALYLCASTDSYGYTFGSGTRLTVV.

This rearrangement joins TRBV20-1 to TRBJ1-4; 8 nucleotides line up with TRBD1. The CDR3 has 14 amino acids. The trim removed 2 bases at V and 8 bases at J, leaving 7 bases unmatched. Per the germline V gene, CDR1 is DFQATT and CDR2 is SNEGSKA (reference sequence). CDR3 sequence (DNA): TGCAGTGCTAGACATGGACAGGGAGGGGAAAAACTGTTTTTT. It codes for CSARHGQGGEKLFF.

The chain has TRBV5-4 and TRBJ2-1, with D possibly being TRBD1 (5 bases). Trimming shortened V by 4 bases and J by 6 bases, and 17 bases separated the two germline ends. The germline V gene encodes CDR1 SGHNT and CDR2 YYREEE (reference sequence). There are 15 residues in the CDR3. The CDR3 DNA follows: TGTGCCAGCAGCCTACAGGTCGGTGACGGCAATGAGCAGTTCTTC. Its translation: CASSLQVGDGNEQFF.

This clonotype was detected ten times or more. V and J are TRBV7-3 and TRBJ2-3; D possibly uses TRBD1 or TRBD2 (5 bases each). CDR1 SGHTA and CDR2 FQGTGA come from the germline V gene. The V and J ends lost 5 bases and 3 bases respectively, with 9 bases between them. This CDR3 region has 13 residues. CDR3 nucleotide sequence: TGTGCCAGCAGCCGGGGCCTGACAGATACGCAGTATTTT. The encoded protein is CASSRGLTDTQYF.

In this sample, this clonotype turned up a few times. The rearrangement links TRBV20-1 to TRBJ1-1; maybe TRBD1 (5 bases). Trimming left V 0 bases short and J 6 bases short, with 11 bases between. Germline values: CDR1 DFQATT, CDR2 SNEGSKA (reference sequence). The CDR3 contains 13 residues. CDR3 sequence (DNA): TGCAGTGCTAGAGAAAGCGGGGACCCTGAAGCTTTCTTT. The encoded protein is CSARESGDPEAFF.

This chain joins TRBV6-6 and TRBJ2-2; 7 bases are a match to TRBD1. V shed 7 bases, J shed 0 bases, and the junction held 5 bases outside the gene matches. The germline CDR1 and CDR2 sequences are MNHNY and SVGAGI (reference sequence). The CDR3 extends over 15 amino acids. The CDR3 is CASNLQGSNTGELFF. The CDR3 nucleotides are TGTGCCAGCAACCTACAGGGGTCGAACACCGGGGAGCTGTTTTTT.

Ten or more counts support this clonotype. CDR3 sequence: CVGSSGANVLTF. DNA for the CDR3: TGCGTGGGAAGCTCTGGGGCCAACGTCCTGACTTTC. This rearrangement joins TRBV20-1 to TRBJ2-6; unclear D gene. Germline lookup yields CDR1 DFQATT and CDR2 SNEGSKA (reference sequence). The CDR3 extends over 12 amino acids.

There are many counts of this clonotype. The rearrangement links TRBV5-1 to TRBJ2-3; TRBD1 matches 8 bases. Looked up from germline, CDR1 is SGHRS and CDR2 is YFSETQ. The CDR3 consists of 17 residues. The ends lost 1 base at V and 0 bases at J; junction bases unmatched: 7. The CDR3 DNA reads TGCGCCAGCAGCTTGATAACAGGGGGATTTAGCACAGATACGCAGTATTTT. This translates into CASSLITGGFSTDTQYF.

The table lists this clonotype with a few counts. The chain joins TRBV29-1 to TRBJ1-2, with 7 bases fitting TRBD1. The germline V gene has CDR1 SQVTM and CDR2 ANQGSEA. The CDR3 has 13 residues. The V and J ends lost 7 bases and 4 bases, in that order; junction bases with no gene match: 9. The CDR3 loop is CSAGTARGYGYTF. Here the CDR3 DNA reads TGCAGCGCGGGGACAGCTCGGGGCTATGGCTACACCTTC.

The V call is TRBV28, the J call TRBJ1-6; 9 bases fit TRBD1. Germline V gives CDR1 MDHEN, CDR2 SYDVKM. The V and J ends lost 6 bases and 14 bases, in that order; junction bases with no gene match: 14. The CDR3 consists of 15 residues. CDR3 sequence reads: CASSLRGQGGRTLHF. The CDR3 coding sequence is TGTGCCAGCAGCCTACGGGGACAGGGCGGTAGGACCCTCCACTTT.

J is TRBJ2-5 and V is TRBV5-1, with 10 bases matching TRBD2. Looked up from germline, CDR1 is SGHRS and CDR2 is YFSETQ. Germline trimming cut 4 bases from V and 2 bases from J; bases unmatched to any gene: 8. CDR3 length: 16 residues. The CDR3 here is CASSRASGGRQETQYF. CDR3 in DNA: TGCGCCAGCAGCAGGGCTAGCGGGGGCCGTCAAGAGACCCAGTACTTC.

This clonotype showed up many times. One end of the junction fails to match germline, which may point to a read error. This chain uses TRBV7-2 with TRBJ2-5; 8 positions match TRBD1. The germline V gene encodes CDR1 SGHTA and CDR2 FQGNSA. This CDR3 has 14 residues. CDR3 DNA sequence: TGCGCCAGCAGCTTGCAGGGGGCTCGGGAGACCCAGTACTTC. Translating gives CASSLQGARETQYF.

This clonotype was counted between two and nine times. The CDR3 DNA follows: TGTGCCAGCAGTTACTCTCGGGGAGATCAGCCCCAGCATTTT. This gives the protein CASSYSRGDQPQHF. The chain uses TRBV6-6 and TRBJ1-5; D is unresolved. V lost 0 bases to trimming and J lost 5 bases, with 8 bases between them. Per germline, CDR1 MNHNY and CDR2 SVGAGI (reference sequence). The CDR3 length is 14 residues.

This clonotype was counted a single time. The V call is TRBV12-3 or TRBV12-4, the J call TRBJ2-3; a possible D gene is TRBD2 (6 bases). This CDR3 has 15 amino acids. Trimming took 6 bases from V and 0 from J, leaving 13 bases between them. Here the CDR3 reads CASSISGTSTDTQYF. The CDR3 nucleotides are TGTGCCAGCAGCATTAGCGGAACTAGCACAGATACGCAGTATTTT.

The chain carries TRBV5-1 and TRBJ2-1; perhaps TRBD1 as D (6 bases). Trimming left V 1 base short and J 4 bases short, with 9 bases between. The CDR3 is 14 amino acids. Per germline, CDR1 SGHRS and CDR2 YFSETQ. This CDR3 reads CASSLPTGYNEQFF. The DNA of the CDR3 is TGCGCCAGCAGCTTGCCAACAGGGTACAATGAGCAGTTCTTC.

This clonotype has more than one count but fewer than ten. V gene TRBV6-5 combines with J gene TRBJ2-2, with TRBD2 identical over 7 bases. There are 16 residues in the CDR3. Germline trimming cut 4 bases from V and 1 base from J; bases unmatched to any gene: 6. The V gene's germline CDR1 is MNHEY and CDR2 SVGAGI. This chain's CDR3 is CASSSAGAENTGELFF. The CDR3 bases are TGTGCCAGCAGTTCCGCGGGAGCAGAGAACACCGGGGAGCTGTTTTTT.

This clonotype occurred a few times. The chain couples TRBV7-9 to TRBJ2-3; 7 nucleotides line up with TRBD1. Germline CDR1 is SEHNR and CDR2 is FQNEAQ (reference sequence). The CDR3 extends over 15 amino acids. J lost 1 base, V lost 5 bases, and 6 bases had no gene match. In nucleotides, the CDR3 is TGTGCCAGCAGCCAGAGTACAGGGGGCACAGATACGCAGTATTTT. Translation: CASSQSTGGTDTQYF.

This sequence joins TRBV10-3 and TRBJ1-3, with 7 nucleotides matching TRBD1. The germline CDR1 and CDR2 sequences are ENHRY and SYGVKD. The V gene end was trimmed by 6 bases and the J gene end by 0 bases; junction bases not matched to a gene: 2. This CDR3 contains 14 residues. CDR3 sequence: CAIRGDSSGNTIYF. CDR3 nucleotide sequence: TGTGCCATCAGGGGGGACAGCTCTGGAAACACCATATATTTT.